The text below deals with one T cell receptor (beta chain). The germline V gene has CDR1 SGHNT and CDR2 YYREEE (reference sequence). This CDR3 spans 16 amino acids. Trimming removed 9 bases at V and 6 bases at J, with 28 bases between. Only in-frame clones appear in the TCRdb table, and some are missing; sequencing was by immunoSEQ multiplex PCR. In the table there are 50,000 or so clones, roughly 90% of which are singletons. The sample is drawn from a study of OX40 agonist ivuxolimab in advanced cancers. Sequences were derived from CD4+ or CD8+ T cells sorted from blood, sampled in a trial of the OX40 agonist ivuxolimab. This sequence was found in an adult with an advanced solid tumor such as melanoma, head and neck, liver or kidney cancer. The V and J genes are TRBV5-4 and TRBJ2-7; D is tentatively TRBD1 or TRBD2 (6 bases each). This CDR3 reads CAIGDVRGLGRGEQYF. The CDR3, as DNA: TGTGCCATCGGGGATGTTCGGGGGCTCGGCCGGGGCGAGCAGTACTTC.